The 10 T cell receptor beta chains given below trace back to one sample, sequenced in a study of identical twins. TCRdb ran MiXCR on the 5' RACE reads and lists one entry per CDR3 protein. The sample lists about 790,000 distinct CDR3 sequences; around a sixth were seen once. Separately, the same data were catalogued under a study of T cells expressing NK-cell markers.

The sequencing input was PBMCs. These receptors were taken from a woman aged 18-35 years in good health.

The CDR3 DNA sequence: TGTGCCAGCAGCCGTGGACAGGGTTTTGTAACGGCCGGGGAGCTGTTTTTT. This codes for CASSRGQGFVTAGELFF. The J gene is TRBJ2-2, the V gene TRBV5-4; the match to TRBD1 covers 8 bases. V was clipped by 4 bases and J by 6 bases; unmatched bases: 14. This CDR3 region has 17 residues. From germline, CDR1 is SGHNT and CDR2 YYREEE (reference sequence).

This clonotype was seen repeatedly, ten times or more. This CDR3 reads CSVAPQGEETQYF. The CDR3 nucleotides are TGCAGCGTTGCCCCACAGGGGGAAGAGACCCAGTACTTC. The chain links TRBV29-1 to TRBJ2-5, with 8 bases matching TRBD1. Germline CDR1 is SQVTM and CDR2 is ANQGSEA. With V trimmed by 4 bases and J by 3 bases, 4 bases remained unmatched. The CDR3 is 13 residues long.

This clonotype was counted a few times. The chain uses TRBV5-5 and TRBJ2-7; 11 bases map to TRBD2. CDR1 SGHKS and CDR2 YYEKEE come from the germline V gene (reference sequence). The CDR3 has 15 amino acids. V shed 4 bases, J shed 3 bases, and the junction held 6 bases outside the gene matches. The CDR3 is CASSGGGTSGYEQYF. The CDR3 DNA reads as TGTGCCAGCAGCGGGGGGGGGACTAGCGGCTACGAGCAGTACTTC.

This clonotype occurred once. The chain joins TRBV5-1 to TRBJ2-1; 10 nucleotides agree with TRBD2. J gave up 7 bases and V 0 bases, and 4 bases lay outside the gene matches. CDR1 is SGHRS and CDR2 is YFSETQ in the germline V gene. This CDR3 comprises 15 residues. DNA for the CDR3: TGCGCCAGCAGCTTGGGGGCAGCGGGAGGGAATGAGCAGTTCTTC. Its translation: CASSLGAAGGNEQFF.

The V and J genes are TRBV6-4 and TRBJ2-1; D is uncertain. Trimming shortened V by 2 bases and J by 5 bases, and 7 bases separated the two germline ends. The CDR3 totals 13 residues. Germline CDR1 reads MRHNA; CDR2 reads SNTAGT. CDR3 protein: CASSDNGDNEQFF. The CDR3 DNA reads as TGTGCCAGCAGTGACAATGGAGACAATGAGCAGTTCTTC.

The chain recombines TRBV20-1 with TRBJ2-7; 9 positions agree with TRBD1. This CDR3 is built from 15 residues. The V gene's germline CDR1 is DFQATT and CDR2 SNEGSKA (reference sequence). Germline trimming cut 3 bases from V and 3 bases from J; bases unmatched to any gene: 9. The CDR3 region has the DNA TGCAGTGCTAGCTTCCCGGGACAGGGACACTACGAGCAGTACTTC. Amino acid sequence: CSASFPGQGHYEQYF.

V gene TRBV12-3 or TRBV12-4 combines with J gene TRBJ1-1, with TRBD1 identical over 7 bases. Trimming at V came to 2 bases and at J to 4 bases, leaving 4 bases not matched to a gene. The CDR3 consists of 14 residues. CDR3 DNA: TGTGCCAGCAGTTTAAGGGGGCAGAGCACTGAAGCTTTCTTT. It is translated as CASSLRGQSTEAFF.

The chain couples TRBV27 to TRBJ1-2; D is possibly TRBD1 (5 bases). V dropped 4 bases and J dropped 1 base, with 22 bases sitting between them. This CDR3 is 18 amino acids long. Germline CDR1 and CDR2: MNHEY and SMNVEV (reference sequence). The CDR3 coding sequence is TGTGCCAGCAGTTCAACCGCCCGGGGACTGTCTTTTAACTATGGCTACACCTTC. Translated, it gives CASSSTARGLSFNYGYTF.

The CDR3 DNA reads TGTGCCACCCAGACAGGGGGAGGCACTGAAGCTTTCTTT. Translation gives CATQTGGGTEAFF. The chain carries TRBV12-3 or TRBV12-4 and TRBJ1-1; 9 positions agree with TRBD1. V dropped 10 bases and J dropped 4; count of bases not matched to a gene: 7. The CDR3 consists of 13 residues.

The chain is built from TRBV20-1 and TRBJ2-7; 13 bases align to TRBD2. V gave up 5 bases and J gave up 0 bases; unmatched junction bases: 7. Per the germline V gene, CDR1 is DFQATT and CDR2 is SNEGSKA (reference sequence). The CDR3 runs 16 residues. Written as DNA, the CDR3 is TGCAGTGCTTGGACTAGCGGGAGTTCGGGCTCCTACGAGCAGTACTTC. It codes for CSAWTSGSSGSYEQYF.